The 19 T cell receptor beta chains in this list originate from one sample, sequenced in a study of blood T cell repertoires in COVID-19. Clones were read by immunoSEQ multiplex PCR, and TCRdb kept only the in-frame ones, dropping some. The table records over 130,000 clones, roughly 89% of them present only once. Sequencing was carried out using peripheral blood. Receptor source: a man between 25 and 39 years old with COVID-19, enrolled during active disease.

The CDR3 region has the DNA TGTGCCAGCAGCGAACACGGACAGCAAGAGACCCAGTACTTC. Translated: CASSEHGQQETQYF. The chain employs TRBV11-2 and TRBJ2-5, with a weak D call TRBD1 (6 bases). The V and J ends lost 5 bases and 2 bases respectively, with 12 bases between them. This CDR3 contains 14 residues. Germline-derived CDR1 and CDR2 are SGHAT and FQNNGV.

This sequence joins TRBV30 and TRBJ1-3; D not resolved. Trimming cost V 3 bases and J 3 bases, with 9 bases left between them. Germline assignment: CDR1 GTSNPN and CDR2 SVGIG (reference sequence). The CDR3 covers 13 residues. In nucleotides, the CDR3 is TGTGCCTGGAGCAGAGGGAATGGAAACACCATATATTTT. Amino acid sequence: CAWSRGNGNTIYF.

For the CDR3, the DNA is TGTGCCACCAGTGATTTGCGTAGGGGCGGTACGCAGTATTTT. Protein product: CATSDLRRGGTQYF. The chain joins TRBV24-1 to TRBJ2-3; tentatively, D is TRBD1 (5 bases). Germline CDR1 is KGHDR and CDR2 is SFDVKD. This CDR3 has 14 residues. Trimming shortened V by 0 bases and J by 8 bases, and 11 bases separated the two germline ends.

CDR3: CASRAGNSNQPQHF. CDR3 nucleotides: TGCGCCAGCAGGGCCGGGAATAGCAATCAGCCCCAGCATTTT. This rearrangement joins TRBV10-2 to TRBJ1-5; D is unresolved. CDR3 length equals 14 residues. The ends were cut back, 6 bases at V and 0 bases at J, with 9 bases in the middle. The germline V gene encodes CDR1 WSHSY and CDR2 SAAADI.

V usage is TRBV28 and J usage is TRBJ2-7; a weak D match, TRBD1 (5 bases). V shed 10 bases and J shed 4 bases, with 14 bases lying between them. Germline V lookup: CDR1 MDHEN, CDR2 SYDVKM. This CDR3 contains 12 residues. Here the CDR3 DNA reads TGTGCCACCTACAGGAATACTTACGAGCAGTACTTC. Residues: CATYRNTYEQYF.

The chain couples TRBV7-2 to TRBJ2-4, with TRBD2 as a possible D gene (6 bases). Between the trimmed V and J ends, which lost 0 bases and 5 bases, there was a span of 20 bases. Per germline, CDR1 SGHTA and CDR2 FQGNSA. The CDR3 sequence is 18 residues long. The CDR3 loop is CASSLAPPRGVGENIQYF. The CDR3 nucleotides read TGTGCCAGCAGCTTAGCCCCCCCGCGGGGAGTTGGAGAAAACATTCAGTACTTC.

The chain links TRBV19 to TRBJ2-1; 13 bases match TRBD2. The V and J ends lost 4 bases and 10 bases, in that order; junction bases with no gene match: 7. The CDR3 spans 15 residues. The germline V gene encodes CDR1 LNHDA and CDR2 SQIVND (reference sequence). The CDR3 nucleotides are TGTGCCAGTAGTAGGACTAGCGGGGGAATCAGAGAGCAGTTCTTC. Amino acid sequence: CASSRTSGGIREQFF.

The sample holds a few counts of this clone. The chain couples TRBV2 to TRBJ1-3, with D unresolved. Per the germline V gene, CDR1 is SNHLY and CDR2 is FYNNEI. The V end lost 5 bases, the J end lost 2 bases, and 7 bases lay between the germline ends. There are 13 residues in the CDR3. The chain's CDR3 is CASSQDPGNTIYF. As DNA, the CDR3 is TGTGCCAGCAGTCAGGATCCTGGAAACACCATATATTTT.

This rearrangement joins TRBV11-2 to TRBJ2-7; TRBD1 might be the D (5 bases). Trimming removed 0 bases from V and 10 bases from J, with 16 bases in between. CDR1 is SGHAT, CDR2 FQNNGV, per germline. The CDR3 has 14 amino acids. The CDR3 nucleotides read TGTGCCAGCAGCTTAGATGAGGCAGGGTTGGGACAGTACTTC. Encoded protein: CASSLDEAGLGQYF.

In DNA form, the CDR3 reads TGTGCCAGCAGTGAAACAGGGGACTATGGCTACACCTTC. Translating gives CASSETGDYGYTF. The V gene is TRBV6-4, the J gene TRBJ1-2; 7 bases align to TRBD1. The germline gives CDR1 MRHNA, CDR2 SNTAGT. J was trimmed by 3 bases and V by 3 bases; bases with no gene match: 1. The CDR3 spans 13 residues.

The chain couples TRBV5-4 to TRBJ1-1; D is undetermined. The V gene's germline CDR1 is SGHNT and CDR2 YYREEE (reference sequence). Trimming left V 0 bases short and J 0 bases short, with 9 bases between. CDR3 length equals 15 residues. This CDR3 is CASSLGAGMNTEAFF. In DNA, the CDR3 is TGTGCCAGCAGCTTGGGGGCAGGCATGAACACTGAAGCTTTCTTT. Looking up the rest from reference TRBV5-4 and TRBJ1-1 gives the full variable domain: ETGVTQSPTHLIKTRGQQVTLRCSSQSGHNTVSWYQQALGQGPQFIFQYYREEENGRGNFPPRFSGLQFPNYSSELNVNALELDDSALYLCASSLGAGMNTEAFFGQGTRLTVV.

This chain links TRBV5-1 with TRBJ2-4; 7 bases match TRBD2. CDR3 length: 20 residues. CDR1 and CDR2 from the germline V gene are SGHRS and YFSETQ. The V gene end was trimmed by 4 bases and the J gene end by 3 bases; junction bases not matched to a gene: 22. CDR3 in DNA: TGCGCCAGCAGCCCACTCGTTGGTGAGGGGCGGGAGTGGGACAAAAACATTCAGTACTTC. Its translation: CASSPLVGEGREWDKNIQYF.

The V call is TRBV27, the J call TRBJ1-2; 9 bases are shared with TRBD1. Trimming cost V 4 bases and J 7 bases; bases outside gene matches: 10. CDR1 and CDR2 from the germline V gene are MNHEY and SMNVEV (reference sequence). The CDR3 is 15 amino acids. The CDR3 bases are TGTGCCAGCAGTTCCGCCGCGACAGGGGGTGGTGGCTACACCTTC. This codes for CASSSAATGGGGYTF.

This chain links TRBV7-2 with TRBJ2-7; D gene uncertain. V shed 5 bases and J shed 3 bases, with 11 bases lying between them. CDR3 length: 13 residues. Germline CDR1 and CDR2: SGHTA and FQGNSA. The CDR3 DNA sequence: TGTGCCAGCAGCCCAGTCCGCAGCTACGAGCAGTACTTC. Protein product: CASSPVRSYEQYF.

The V and J genes are TRBV5-6 and TRBJ2-7, with D maybe TRBD1 (6 bases). V was pared by 5 bases and J by 4 bases, with 13 bases between. CDR1 is SGHDT, CDR2 YYEEEE, per germline. CDR3 size: 13 residues. In DNA form, the CDR3 reads TGTGCCAGCAGACAGATCGACAGGTACGAGCAGTACTTC. Its translation is CASRQIDRYEQYF.

This chain links TRBV3-1 (or the pseudogene TRBV3-2) with TRBJ2-1, with TRBD2 matching 13 bases. Germline loops: CDR1 LGHDT, CDR2 YNNKEL (reference sequence). This CDR3 has 18 residues. V was pared by 0 bases and J by 3 bases, with 5 bases of the junction left unmatched. Here the CDR3 DNA reads TGTGCCAGCAGCCAAGAGAAGGGACTAGCGGGAATCTACAATGAGCAGTTCTTC. This translates into CASSQEKGLAGIYNEQFF.

This sequence joins TRBV6-5 and TRBJ2-7; tentative D call: TRBD2 (5 bases). V was shortened by 4 bases and J by 7 bases, with 11 bases between the two germline ends. Germline V lookup: CDR1 MNHEY, CDR2 SVGAGI. This CDR3 comprises 12 residues. The CDR3 sequence is CASSSGRREQYF. CDR3 DNA: TGTGCCAGCAGTTCGGGAAGACGAGAGCAGTACTTC.

This rearrangement joins TRBV5-4 to TRBJ1-2; 7 bases match TRBD1. Trimming took 3 bases from V and 7 from J; bases not matched to a gene: 6. Germline V CDR1 and CDR2: SGHNT, YYREEE (reference sequence). This CDR3 is 13 amino acids long. The DNA for the CDR3 is TGTGCCAGCAGCTCATACAGGGGTTTTGGCTACACCTTC. Encoded protein: CASSSYRGFGYTF.

This clone has only a few counts. The chain is built from TRBV2 and TRBJ1-2, with D possibly being TRBD1 (5 bases). CDR1 SNHLY and CDR2 FYNNEI come from the germline V gene. Between the trimmed V and J ends, which lost 7 bases and 8 bases, there was a span of 23 bases. The CDR3 is 15 residues long. CDR3 loop: CASTLPARGPNGYTF. The CDR3 DNA sequence: TGTGCCAGCACCCTCCCGGCAAGGGGCCCCAACGGCTACACCTTC.